Listed below are T cell receptor beta chains from one sample, sequenced in a study of T-cell memory formation after mild COVID-19. A single record per CDR3 protein comes from TCRdb applying MiXCR to the 5' RACE reads. The sample lists 350,000 to 550,000 distinct CDR3 sequences; about a sixth were seen once. The sample comprised PBMCs or a T cell subset sorted from them (not recorded which). All receptors come from a man younger than 35 who had mild COVID-19 (a few samples of this study predate the infection). Cell type and time point are not known. Both conserved end residues are part of each CDR3. The D gene is left open where the match is weak. Clone size is shown for a subset of rows, as once, few, many or a class of expanded clone.

clone_size	v_call	j_call	d_call	cdr3_nt	cdr3_aa
few	TRBV20-1	TRBJ2-5	TRBD1	TGCAGCATTGGGACAGGGGAGACCCAGTACTTC	CSIGTGETQYF
-	TRBV10-3	TRBJ1-1	TRBD1	TGTGCCATCAGAGGGGGCGAGGAAACTGAAGCTTTCTTT	CAIRGGEETEAFF
-	TRBV20-1	TRBJ2-1	TRBD1	TGCAGTGCTAGAAAGGACAGGTACAATGAGCAGTTCTTC	CSARKDRYNEQFF
few	TRBV12-3/TRBV12-4	TRBJ2-2	TRBD1	TGTGCCAGCACCCGGACAGGGACTCGCACCGGGGAGCTGTTTTTT	CASTRTGTRTGELFF
-	TRBV5-1	TRBJ2-1	TRBD1	TGCGCCAGCAATTTTGCCGGGACAGGGCTCCGTGAGCAGTTCTTC	CASNFAGTGLREQFF
-	TRBV15	TRBJ1-6	-	TGTGCCACCATCAGAGTCTACGGGGTTTCACCCCTCCACTTT	CATIRVYGVSPLHF
many	TRBV27	TRBJ1-6	TRBD1	TGTGCCAGCAGTCCGGACAGGGGGCGCGGAGGCTTGTCACCCCTCCACTTT	CASSPDRGRGGLSPLHF
-	TRBV6-5	TRBJ2-3	TRBD1	TGTGCCAGCAGTTACCTACAGGGGGCCGCTGGGGATACGCAGTATTTT	CASSYLQGAAGDTQYF
few	TRBV29-1	TRBJ1-1	-	TGCAGCGTCGCCTCATTGGGGGTTGAAGCTTTCTTT	CSVASLGVEAFF
few	TRBV11-2	TRBJ1-5	TRBD1	TGTGCCAGCAGCGTGACAGGGGAGGTCAATCAGCCCCAGCATTTT	CASSVTGEVNQPQHF